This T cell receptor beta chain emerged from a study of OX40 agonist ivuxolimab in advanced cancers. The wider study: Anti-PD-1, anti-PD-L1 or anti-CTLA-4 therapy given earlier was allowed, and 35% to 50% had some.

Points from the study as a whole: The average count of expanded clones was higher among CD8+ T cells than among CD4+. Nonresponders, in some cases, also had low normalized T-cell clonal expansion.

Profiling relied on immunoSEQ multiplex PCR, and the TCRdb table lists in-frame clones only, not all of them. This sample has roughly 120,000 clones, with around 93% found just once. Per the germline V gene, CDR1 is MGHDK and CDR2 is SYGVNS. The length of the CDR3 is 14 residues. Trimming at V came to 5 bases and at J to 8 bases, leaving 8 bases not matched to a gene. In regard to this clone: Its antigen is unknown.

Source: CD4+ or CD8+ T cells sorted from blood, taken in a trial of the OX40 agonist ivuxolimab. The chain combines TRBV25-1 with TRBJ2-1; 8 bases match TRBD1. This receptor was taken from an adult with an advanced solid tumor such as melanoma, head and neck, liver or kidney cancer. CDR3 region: CASSRQGPAYEQFF. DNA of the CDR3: TGTGCCAGCAGTAGACAGGGGCCCGCCTATGAGCAGTTCTTC. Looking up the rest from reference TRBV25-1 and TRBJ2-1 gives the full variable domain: EADIYQTPRYLVIGTGKKITLECSQTMGHDKMYWYQQDPGMELHLIHYSYGVNSTEKGDLSSESTVSRIRTEHFPLTLESARPSHTSQYLCASSRQGPAYEQFFGPGTRLTVL.